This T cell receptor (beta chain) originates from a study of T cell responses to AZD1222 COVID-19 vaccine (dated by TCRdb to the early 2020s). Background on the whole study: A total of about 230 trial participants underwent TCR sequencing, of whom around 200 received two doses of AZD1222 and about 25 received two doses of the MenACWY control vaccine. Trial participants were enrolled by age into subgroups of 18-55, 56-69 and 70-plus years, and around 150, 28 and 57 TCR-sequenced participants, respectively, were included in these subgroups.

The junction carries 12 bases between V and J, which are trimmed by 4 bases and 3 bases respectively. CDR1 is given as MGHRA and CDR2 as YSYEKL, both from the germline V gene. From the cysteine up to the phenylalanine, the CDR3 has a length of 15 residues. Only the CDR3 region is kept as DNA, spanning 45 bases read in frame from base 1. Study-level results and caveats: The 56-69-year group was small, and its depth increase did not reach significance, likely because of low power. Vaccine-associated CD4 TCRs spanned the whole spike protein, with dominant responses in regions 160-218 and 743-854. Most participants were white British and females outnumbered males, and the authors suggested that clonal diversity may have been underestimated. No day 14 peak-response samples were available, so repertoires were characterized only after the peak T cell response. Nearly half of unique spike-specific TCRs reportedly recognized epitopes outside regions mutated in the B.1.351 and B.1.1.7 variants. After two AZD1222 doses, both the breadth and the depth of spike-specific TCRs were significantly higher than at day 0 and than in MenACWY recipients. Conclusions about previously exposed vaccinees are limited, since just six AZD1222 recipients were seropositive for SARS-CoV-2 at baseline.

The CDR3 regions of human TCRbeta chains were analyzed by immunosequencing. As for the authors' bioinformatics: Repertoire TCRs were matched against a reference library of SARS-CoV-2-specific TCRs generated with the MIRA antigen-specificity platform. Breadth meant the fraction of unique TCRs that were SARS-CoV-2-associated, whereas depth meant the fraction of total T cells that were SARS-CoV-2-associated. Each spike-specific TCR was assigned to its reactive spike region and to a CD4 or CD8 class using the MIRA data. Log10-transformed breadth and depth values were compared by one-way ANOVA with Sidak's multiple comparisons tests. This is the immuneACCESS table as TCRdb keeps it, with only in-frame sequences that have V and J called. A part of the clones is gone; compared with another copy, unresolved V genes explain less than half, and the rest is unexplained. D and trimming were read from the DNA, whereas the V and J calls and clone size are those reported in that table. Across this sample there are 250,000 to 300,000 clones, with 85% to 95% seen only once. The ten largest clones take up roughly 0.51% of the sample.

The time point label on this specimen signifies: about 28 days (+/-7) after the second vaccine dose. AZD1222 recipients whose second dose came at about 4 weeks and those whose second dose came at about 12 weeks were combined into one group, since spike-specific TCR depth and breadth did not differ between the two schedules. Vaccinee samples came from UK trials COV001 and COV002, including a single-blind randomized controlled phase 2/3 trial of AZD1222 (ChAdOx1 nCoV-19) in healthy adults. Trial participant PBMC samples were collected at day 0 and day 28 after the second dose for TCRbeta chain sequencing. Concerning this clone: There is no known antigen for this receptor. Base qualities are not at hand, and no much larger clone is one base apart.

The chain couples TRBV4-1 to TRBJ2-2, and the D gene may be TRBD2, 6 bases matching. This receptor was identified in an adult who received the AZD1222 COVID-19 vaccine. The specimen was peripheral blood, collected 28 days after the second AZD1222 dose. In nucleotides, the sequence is TGCGCCAGCAGCCGGGCGGGGCGGGACACCGGGGAGCTGTTTTTT. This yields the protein CASSRAGRDTGELFF.